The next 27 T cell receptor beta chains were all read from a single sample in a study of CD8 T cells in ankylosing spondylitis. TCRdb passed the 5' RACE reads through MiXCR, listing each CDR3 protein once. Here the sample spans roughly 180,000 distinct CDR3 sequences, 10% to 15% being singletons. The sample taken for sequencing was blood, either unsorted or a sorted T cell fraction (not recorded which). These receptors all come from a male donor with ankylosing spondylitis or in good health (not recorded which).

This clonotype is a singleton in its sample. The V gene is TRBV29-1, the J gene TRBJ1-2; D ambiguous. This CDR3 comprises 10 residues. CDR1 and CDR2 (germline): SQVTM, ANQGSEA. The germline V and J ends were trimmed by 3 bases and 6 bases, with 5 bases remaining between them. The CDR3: CSVDTDGYTF. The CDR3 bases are TGCAGCGTTGATACAGATGGCTACACCTTC.

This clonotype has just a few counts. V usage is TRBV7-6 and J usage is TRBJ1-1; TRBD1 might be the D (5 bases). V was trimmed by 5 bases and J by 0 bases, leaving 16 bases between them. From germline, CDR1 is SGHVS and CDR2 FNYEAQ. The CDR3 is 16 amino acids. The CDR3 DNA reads TGTGCCAGCAGCCTGGGGGGAGAATGGGTGAACACTGAAGCTTTCTTT. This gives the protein CASSLGGEWVNTEAFF.

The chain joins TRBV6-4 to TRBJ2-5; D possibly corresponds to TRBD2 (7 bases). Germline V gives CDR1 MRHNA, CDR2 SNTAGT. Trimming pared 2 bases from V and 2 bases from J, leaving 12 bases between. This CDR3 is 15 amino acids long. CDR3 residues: CASSDVGRGQETQYF. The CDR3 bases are TGTGCCAGCAGTGACGTAGGGAGGGGGCAAGAGACCCAGTACTTC.

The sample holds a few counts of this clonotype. CDR3 region: CASSPGTSPNEQFF. The CDR3 region has the DNA TGTGCCAGCAGCCCCGGGACTAGTCCTAATGAGCAGTTCTTC. J is TRBJ2-1 and V is TRBV7-9; 8 nucleotides agree with TRBD2. This CDR3 is built from 14 residues. CDR1 and CDR2 from the germline V gene are SEHNR and FQNEAQ (reference sequence). Trimming cost V 5 bases and J 7 bases; bases outside gene matches: 7. Drawing the rest from reference TRBV7-9 and TRBJ2-1, the complete variable domain is DTGVSQNPRHKITKRGQNVTFRCDPISEHNRLYWYRQTLGQGPEFLTYFQNEAQLEKSRLLSDRFSAERPKGSFSTLEIQRTEQGDSAMYLCASSPGTSPNEQFFGPGTRLTVL.

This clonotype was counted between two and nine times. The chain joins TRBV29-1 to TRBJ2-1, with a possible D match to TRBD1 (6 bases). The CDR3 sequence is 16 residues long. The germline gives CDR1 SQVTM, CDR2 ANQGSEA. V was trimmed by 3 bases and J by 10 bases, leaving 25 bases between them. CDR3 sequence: CSVDAPEDSPYGEQFF. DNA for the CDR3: TGCAGCGTTGACGCCCCAGAGGACAGCCCCTATGGGGAGCAGTTCTTC.

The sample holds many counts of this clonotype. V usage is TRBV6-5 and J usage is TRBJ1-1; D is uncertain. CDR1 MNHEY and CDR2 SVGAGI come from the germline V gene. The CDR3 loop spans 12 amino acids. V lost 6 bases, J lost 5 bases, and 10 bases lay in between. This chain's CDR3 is CASSTTGTEAFF. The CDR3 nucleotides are TGTGCCAGCAGCACCACTGGAACTGAAGCTTTCTTT.

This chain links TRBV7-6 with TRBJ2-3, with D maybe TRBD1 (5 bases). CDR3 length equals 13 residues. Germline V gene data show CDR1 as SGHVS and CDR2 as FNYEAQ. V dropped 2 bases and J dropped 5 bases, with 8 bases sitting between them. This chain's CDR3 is CASSLWGQDTQYF. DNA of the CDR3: TGTGCCAGCAGCTTATGGGGCCAAGATACGCAGTATTTT.

CDR3 residues: CASSVDYNEQFF. CDR3 DNA: TGTGCCAGCAGTGTTGACTACAATGAGCAGTTCTTC. This chain links TRBV6-1 with TRBJ2-1; no firm D call. CDR1 and CDR2 (germline): MNHNS, SASEGT. The CDR3 sequence is 12 residues long. The germline V and J ends were trimmed by 4 bases and 3 bases, with 4 bases remaining between them.

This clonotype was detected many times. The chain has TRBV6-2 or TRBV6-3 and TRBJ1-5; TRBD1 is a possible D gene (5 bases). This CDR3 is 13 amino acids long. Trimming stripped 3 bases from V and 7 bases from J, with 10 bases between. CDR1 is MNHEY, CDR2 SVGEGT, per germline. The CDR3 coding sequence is TGTGCCAGCAGTTATGGTTCAGGGCAGCCCCAGCATTTT. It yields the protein CASSYGSGQPQHF.

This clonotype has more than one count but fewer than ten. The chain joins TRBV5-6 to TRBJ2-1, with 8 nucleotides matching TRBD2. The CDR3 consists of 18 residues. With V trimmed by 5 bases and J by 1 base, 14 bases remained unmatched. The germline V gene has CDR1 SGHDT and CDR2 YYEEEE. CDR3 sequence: CASRTGGENPLSYNEQFF. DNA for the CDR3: TGTGCCAGCAGGACCGGGGGGGAAAACCCATTATCCTACAATGAGCAGTTCTTC.

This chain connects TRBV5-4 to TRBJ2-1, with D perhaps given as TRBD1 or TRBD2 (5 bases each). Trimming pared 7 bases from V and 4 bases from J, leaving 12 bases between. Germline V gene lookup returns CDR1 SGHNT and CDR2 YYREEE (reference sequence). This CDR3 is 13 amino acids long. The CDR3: CASGLGRYNEQFF. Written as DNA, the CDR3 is TGTGCCAGCGGCCTGGGACGGTACAATGAGCAGTTCTTC.

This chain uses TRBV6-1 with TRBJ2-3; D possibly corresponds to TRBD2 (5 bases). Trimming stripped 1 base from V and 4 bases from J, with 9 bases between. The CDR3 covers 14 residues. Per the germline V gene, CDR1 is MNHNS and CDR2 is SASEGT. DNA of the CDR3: TGTGCCAGCAGTGAAGGGAACGGGGCAGATACGCAGTATTTT. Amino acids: CASSEGNGADTQYF.

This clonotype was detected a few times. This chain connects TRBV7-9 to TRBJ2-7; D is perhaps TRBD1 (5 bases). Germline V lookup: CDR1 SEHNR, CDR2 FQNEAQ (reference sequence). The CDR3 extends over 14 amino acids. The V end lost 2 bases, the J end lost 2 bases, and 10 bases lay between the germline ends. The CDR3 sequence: CASSLSGFTYEQYF. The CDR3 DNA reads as TGTGCCAGCAGCTTATCAGGGTTTACCTACGAGCAGTACTTC.

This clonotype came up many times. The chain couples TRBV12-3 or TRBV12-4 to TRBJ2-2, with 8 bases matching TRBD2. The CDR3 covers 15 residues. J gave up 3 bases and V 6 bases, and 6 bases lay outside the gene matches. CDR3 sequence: CASSPGGAHTGELFF. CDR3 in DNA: TGTGCCAGCAGCCCGGGGGGGGCGCACACCGGGGAGCTGTTTTTT.

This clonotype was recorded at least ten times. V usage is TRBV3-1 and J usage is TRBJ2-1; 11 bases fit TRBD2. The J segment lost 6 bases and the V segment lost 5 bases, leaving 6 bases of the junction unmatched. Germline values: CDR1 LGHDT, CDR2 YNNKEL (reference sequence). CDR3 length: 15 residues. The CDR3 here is CASSVAGGPGNEQFF. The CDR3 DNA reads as TGTGCCAGCAGCGTAGCGGGGGGGCCGGGCAATGAGCAGTTCTTC.

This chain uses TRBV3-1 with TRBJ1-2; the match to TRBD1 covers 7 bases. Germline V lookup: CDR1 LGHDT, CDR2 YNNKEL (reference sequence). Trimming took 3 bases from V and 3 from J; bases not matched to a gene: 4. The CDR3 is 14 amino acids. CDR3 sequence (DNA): TGTGCCAGCAGCCAGACAGGGACCGACTATGGCTACACCTTC. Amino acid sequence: CASSQTGTDYGYTF.

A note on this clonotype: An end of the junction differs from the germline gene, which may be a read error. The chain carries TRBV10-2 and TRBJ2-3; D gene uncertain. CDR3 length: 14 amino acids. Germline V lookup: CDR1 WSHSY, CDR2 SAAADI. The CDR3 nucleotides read TGCGCCAGCAGTGAGTCGAACTCGGCAGATACGCAGTGTTTT. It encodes CASSESNSADTQCF.

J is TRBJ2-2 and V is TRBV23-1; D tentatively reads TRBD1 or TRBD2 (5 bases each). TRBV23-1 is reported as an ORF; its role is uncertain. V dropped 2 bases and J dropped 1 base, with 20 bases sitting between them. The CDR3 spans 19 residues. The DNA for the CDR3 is TGCGCCAGCAGTCAAGGGAGACGGCTGACAGTCGGGAACACCGGGGAGCTGTTTTTT. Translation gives CASSQGRRLTVGNTGELFF.

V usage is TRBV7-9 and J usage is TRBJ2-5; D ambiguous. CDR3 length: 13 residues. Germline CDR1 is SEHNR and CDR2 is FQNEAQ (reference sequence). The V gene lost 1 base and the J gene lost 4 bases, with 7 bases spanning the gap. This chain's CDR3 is CASSLVVGETQYF. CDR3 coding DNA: TGTGCCAGCAGCTTAGTTGTGGGAGAGACCCAGTACTTC.

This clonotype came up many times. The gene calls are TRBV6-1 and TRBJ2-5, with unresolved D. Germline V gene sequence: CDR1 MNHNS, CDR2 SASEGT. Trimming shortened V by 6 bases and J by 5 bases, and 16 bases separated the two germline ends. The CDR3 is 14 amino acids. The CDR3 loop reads CASRPQSWIETQYF. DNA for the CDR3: TGTGCCAGCAGACCACAAAGCTGGATCGAGACCCAGTACTTC.

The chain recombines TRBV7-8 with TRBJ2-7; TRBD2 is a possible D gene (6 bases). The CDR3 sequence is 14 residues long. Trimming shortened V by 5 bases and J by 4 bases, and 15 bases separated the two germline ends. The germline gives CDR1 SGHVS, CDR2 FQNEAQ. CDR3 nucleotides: TGTGCCAGCAGCCCGGCGCGGGGAGTGTACGAGCAGTACTTC. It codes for CASSPARGVYEQYF.

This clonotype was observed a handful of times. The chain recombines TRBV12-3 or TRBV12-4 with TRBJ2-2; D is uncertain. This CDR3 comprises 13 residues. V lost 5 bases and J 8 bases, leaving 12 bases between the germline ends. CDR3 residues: CASSQTYGGELFF. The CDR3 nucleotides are TGTGCCAGCAGTCAAACATATGGTGGGGAGCTGTTTTTT.

The CDR3 DNA sequence: TGTGCCAGCAGTGAAATGGGAGTCCCCCCTGGCGAGCAGTACTTC. This translates into CASSEMGVPPGEQYF. The V gene is TRBV6-1, the J gene TRBJ2-7; TRBD2 is a possible D gene (5 bases). V was cut by 2 bases and J by 6 bases, with 17 bases left in between. The germline V gene encodes CDR1 MNHNS and CDR2 SASEGT. The CDR3 runs 15 residues.

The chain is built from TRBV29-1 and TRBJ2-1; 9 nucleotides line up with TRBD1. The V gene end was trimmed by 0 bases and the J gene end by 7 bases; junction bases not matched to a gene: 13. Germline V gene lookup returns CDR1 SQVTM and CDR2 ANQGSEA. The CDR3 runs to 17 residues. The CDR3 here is CSVEEGFSGDRVNEQFF. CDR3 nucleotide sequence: TGCAGCGTTGAAGAAGGATTCTCGGGGGACAGGGTAAATGAGCAGTTCTTC.

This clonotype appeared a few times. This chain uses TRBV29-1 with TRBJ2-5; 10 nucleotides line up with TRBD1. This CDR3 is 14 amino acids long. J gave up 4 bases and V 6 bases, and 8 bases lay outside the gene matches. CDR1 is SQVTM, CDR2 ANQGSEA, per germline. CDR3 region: CSVGDRGGGETQYF. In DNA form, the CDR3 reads TGCAGCGTGGGGGACAGGGGTGGAGGAGAGACCCAGTACTTC.

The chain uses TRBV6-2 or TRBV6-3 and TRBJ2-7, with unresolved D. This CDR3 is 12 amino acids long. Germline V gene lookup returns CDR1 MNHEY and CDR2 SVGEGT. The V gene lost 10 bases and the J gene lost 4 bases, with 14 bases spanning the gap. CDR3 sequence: CATSSPLYEQYF. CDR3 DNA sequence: TGTGCCACCAGCTCACCCCTATACGAGCAGTACTTC.

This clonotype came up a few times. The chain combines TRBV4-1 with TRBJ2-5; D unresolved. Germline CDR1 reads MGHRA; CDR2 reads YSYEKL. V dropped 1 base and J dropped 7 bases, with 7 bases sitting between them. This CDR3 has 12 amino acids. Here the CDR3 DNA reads TGCGCCAGCAGCCAAGCGACTGGGACCCAGTACTTC. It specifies CASSQATGTQYF.